The source of this T cell receptor beta chain is a study of blood T cell repertoires in COVID-19. The CDR3 runs 14 residues. With 0 bases removed from V and 5 bases from J, the gap between germline ends came to 10 bases. From germline, CDR1 is SGHAT and CDR2 FQNNGV. Assay used: immunoSEQ multiplex PCR; TCRdb lists only in-frame clones, some missing. The sample lists about 200,000 clones, about 84% occurring once. This TCR came from a man aged 35-49 years with acute COVID-19. The gene calls are TRBV11-2 and TRBJ2-5, with D perhaps TRBD2 (6 bases). Sequencing was done on a sample of PBMCs or T cells enriched from blood (not recorded which). In DNA form, the CDR3 reads TGTGCCAGCAGCTTAGATGCTAGCGTGGAGACCCAGTACTTC. Its translation: CASSLDASVETQYF.